This T cell receptor beta chain was captured by sequencing in a study of cytomegalovirus exposure and HLA in healthy donors. This CDR3 has 15 residues. Amplification used 60 Vbeta primers and 13 Jbeta primers. Using immunoSEQ multiplex PCR, the repertoire was profiled, and TCRdb retains in-frame clones only, with some absent. The table lists about 140,000 clones, more than 70% of them singletons. This clonotype was sampled from a male donor in good health and CMV-seronegative. Sequences were obtained from PBMCs. The V call is TRBV21-1, the J call TRBJ1-5; TRBD1, as called in the table, went unchecked against the DNA. TRBV21-1 is a pseudogene segment. This CDR3 is CASTWAGDSNQPQHF. The DNA of the CDR3 is TGTGCCAGCACCTGGGCAGGCGATAGCAATCAGCCCCAGCATTTT.